The subject of this entry is one T cell receptor beta chain. Its antigen remains unknown. This sample was taken from a study of graft-versus-host responses after intestinal transplantation. The wider study: Multivisceral, liver-intestinal, or isolated intestinal grafts were transplanted into recipients. Tacrolimus plus steroids were given to all recipients for about 3 years, preceded by anti-thymocyte globulin induction. Study conclusions and caveats: GvH clones detected in recipient marrow included some appearing first in ileum or blood.

Method: immunoSEQ multiplex PCR; TCRdb's copy keeps in-frame clones and lacks some. Of around 100,000 clones in the sample, 87% were seen once. V lost 5 bases, J lost 0 bases, and 4 bases lay in between. This CDR3 is 12 amino acids long. The germline V gene encodes CDR1 SGHTA and CDR2 FQGTGA. The specimen was unstimulated CD4+ T cells sorted from spleen or lymph node cells, collected before transplant. The clonotype was recovered from a human donor who was the organ donor for an intestinal transplant. V gene TRBV7-3 combines with J gene TRBJ2-5; D is uncertain. The CDR3 sequence is CASSQDQETQYF. In DNA, the CDR3 is TGTGCCAGCAGCCAAGACCAAGAGACCCAGTACTTC.